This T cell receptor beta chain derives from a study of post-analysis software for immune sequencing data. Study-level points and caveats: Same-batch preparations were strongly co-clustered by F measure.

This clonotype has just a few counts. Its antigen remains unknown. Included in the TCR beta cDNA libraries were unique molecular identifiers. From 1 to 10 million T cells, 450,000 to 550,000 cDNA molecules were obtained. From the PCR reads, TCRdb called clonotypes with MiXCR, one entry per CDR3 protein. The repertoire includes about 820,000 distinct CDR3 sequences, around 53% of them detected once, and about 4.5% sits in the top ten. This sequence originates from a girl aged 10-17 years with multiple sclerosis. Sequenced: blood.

CDR3 amino acids: CASSQGQGTEQYF. Written as DNA, the CDR3 is TGCGCCAGCAGCCAAGGACAGGGGACCGAGCAGTACTTC. The V and J genes are TRBV5-1 and TRBJ2-4; 9 bases match TRBD1. The end of the DNA aligns better with TRBJ2-7, so the J call may be wrong. Germline lookup yields CDR1 SGHRS and CDR2 YFSETQ. The CDR3 contains 13 residues.